The clone carrying this T cell receptor (beta chain) has just a few counts. The antigen remains undetermined. Not a single patient had been given any form of treatment at any point before undergoing thyroid surgery. These data come from a study of metastatic and nonmetastatic thyroid tumors. Overall study: Repertoires from malignant and benign thyroid patients were compared across blood and tumor or nodule tissue.

V shed 3 bases and J shed 9 bases, with 15 bases lying between them. This CDR3 spans 14 amino acids. Study findings and constraints: When malignant thyroid tumors were compared with benign nodules, TCR beta diversity was reportedly significantly higher in the malignant tumors. This held in both blood and tumor samples.

Using MiXCR, TCRdb reanalyzed the PCR reads. Here the sample spans roughly 35,000 clones, roughly 36% being singletons. The rearrangement uses TRBV12-3 or TRBV12-4 and TRBJ2-1, with D perhaps matching TRBD2 (5 bases). The sequence derives from a female donor with papillary thyroid cancer or a benign thyroid nodule (not recorded which). Some clones in this sample may be carry-over from other donors' samples. Sequencing input: tumor tissue. The CDR3 bases are TGTGCCAGCAGTTTTGTCGGTGTTGAGGGTGAGCAGTTCTTC. Protein: CASSFVGVEGEQFF.